This T cell receptor beta chain derives from a study of blood T cells in healthy people across ages (dated by TCRdb to about 2015). Regarding the research as a whole: Template switching captured roughly one uniquely barcoded TCR beta cDNA molecule per two T cells in model experiments. To track age-related changes in TCR beta repertoire diversity, the study relied on deep sequencing normalized with unique cDNA molecular identifiers. For two donors (one aged 18 to 30 and one aged 80 or older), the study analyzed two additional independent replicas of 1 million unique cDNA reads from the same blood draw. To avoid experimental bias, donors of different ages were randomly spread across the sequencing lanes. The donors were divided into four age groups: young (average approximately 15 years), middle-aged (approximately 39), aged (62) and long-lived (nearly 85). Overall study outcomes, separate from this receptor: Estimates of total diversity from one million sequenced T cells were regarded as lower bounds and underestimates. Since profiling was done on bulk unsorted PBMCs, naive and antigen-experienced compartments could not be conclusively compared. Because the CMV infection status of the donors was unknown, age-related changes in expanded clonotypes may potentially have been confounded. As age increased, observed TCR beta diversity per million T cells dropped in a roughly linear way, and a significant reduction was already evident by age 40. Compared with the aged group, more naive CD4+ T cells, fewer expanded clones and increased TCR diversity were shown by the long-lived group, suggesting age selection. Observed TCR beta diversity correlated strongly with the percentage of naive T cells measured by flow cytometry.

The approximately 39 donors, aged about 6 to 95 years, were systemically healthy Caucasian individuals from Russia. Around 9.8 milliliters of peripheral blood were collected from each donor into EDTA-treated Vacutainer tubes. Ficoll-Paque density-gradient centrifugation was used to isolate PBMCs, with at least 6 million per sample. Total RNA was extracted from PBMCs with Trizol reagent, with at least 6 micrograms obtained per sample. The percentages of naive CD45RAhigh/CD27high T cells were determined by flow cytometry on a PBMC aliquot from every donor. The protocol used for the library was 5' RACE. The data were produced on an Illumina HiSeq 2500. A second PCR of about 6 to 11 cycles was performed with a sample-barcoded 5' primer and a J-beta primer mix. A unique molecular identifier was introduced onto each TCR beta cDNA molecule by a template-switch 5' adaptor carrying 12 random nucleotides. Each sample yielded at least 3 million CDR3-containing paired-end reads. First-strand cDNA synthesis was performed from all RNA using the Mint cDNA synthesis kit, with priming by a TRBC-specific oligonucleotide. Following uracil-DNA glycosylase treatment, a first 18-cycle PCR with universal primers M1SS and BC2_uni_R was performed on all cDNA. As for the original processing: For normalization, 1 million high-quality reads, each with a distinct molecular identifier, were randomly selected from each sample. Reads sharing molecular identifiers were discarded rather than binned into consensus sequences. CDR3 identification, clonotype clustering and error correction used MiTCR with a Q25 quality threshold and the strictest error-elimination algorithm. A nonparametric unseen species model using Euler transformation provided a lower-bound estimate of total TCR beta diversity. Using fastp trimming at Q25 and MiXCR clonotype assembly, TCRdb reanalyzed the public sequencing data and kept in-frame beta chains. Records with the same CDR3 protein are collapsed into one entry carrying the most frequent genes and DNA. The V and J calls follow TCRdb's processing rather than the paper's. Within this sample are about 1.4 million distinct CDR3 sequences, with approximately 60% of them counted one time only. About 6.7% of the sample goes to the ten largest clones.

Reading from cysteine to phenylalanine, the CDR3 counts 13 amino acids. The entry retains the CDR3 DNA only, 39 bases that are in frame from base 1. CDR1 and CDR2 (ENHRY, SYGVKD) derive from the germline V gene. V lost 3 bases and J lost 5 bases; the stretch between them is 10 bases long. To note about this clonotype: It lacks a known antigen. Per-base quality was not reported, and no clone a single base away is much larger than it.

Material for sequencing was blood. The receptor was isolated from a man between 18 and 29 years old in good health. The rearranged chain carries TRBV10-3 and TRBJ2-5, with the D gene too uncertain to name. The CDR3 in this case is CAISDGVGETQYF. The nucleotide sequence is given as TGTGCCATCAGTGATGGGGTCGGGGAGACCCAGTACTTC.